Below are 4 T cell receptor beta chains sequenced from a single sample in a study of blood T cell repertoires in COVID-19. The method was immunoSEQ multiplex PCR; TCRdb's version includes in-frame clones alone and lacks a portion of them. The data contain 300,000 to 400,000 clones, around 87% of them singletons. Sample: peripheral blood. The receptor set was obtained from a human donor in a cohort sampled during active COVID-19.

J is TRBJ2-2 and V is TRBV5-4; D is perhaps TRBD2 (6 bases). The CDR3 has 14 amino acids. Germline V gene data show CDR1 as SGHNT and CDR2 as YYREEE (reference sequence). The ends were cut back, 4 bases at V and 6 bases at J, with 13 bases in the middle. The CDR3 region is CASSPYSGAGELFF. CDR3 sequence (DNA): TGTGCCAGCAGCCCCTATTCGGGGGCCGGGGAGCTGTTTTTT.

Turning to this clone: This may arise from a read error, as a much more abundant clone is one base away. The chain joins TRBV5-4 to TRBJ1-1, with D possibly being TRBD1 (6 bases). The CDR3 sequence is 13 residues long. Germline CDR1 and CDR2: SGHNT and YYREEE (reference sequence). V lost 3 bases and J lost 3, with 9 bases in between. The CDR3: CASSSGTYTEAFF. CDR3 DNA: TGTGCCAGCAGCTCAGGGACATACACTGAAGCTTTCTTT.

The CDR3 protein is CASSVGPGGETQYF. In nucleotides, the CDR3 is TGTGCCAGCAGCGTAGGCCCAGGGGGAGAGACCCAGTACTTC. The chain links TRBV9 to TRBJ2-5; 7 nucleotides match TRBD1. This CDR3 comprises 14 residues. Per the germline V gene, CDR1 is SGDLS and CDR2 is YYNGEE. The V gene end was trimmed by 0 bases and the J gene end by 4 bases; junction bases not matched to a gene: 3. The whole variable domain, remainder taken from reference TRBV9 and TRBJ2-5, is DSGVTQTPKHLITATGQRVTLRCSPRSGDLSVYWYQQSLDQGLQFLIQYYNGEERAKGNILERFSAQQFPDLHSELNLSSLELGDSALYFCASSVGPGGETQYFGPGTRLLVL.

The V and J genes are TRBV9 and TRBJ1-1, with TRBD1 matching 7 bases. Trimming at V came to 4 bases and at J to 1 base, leaving 4 bases not matched to a gene. This CDR3 has 14 residues. CDR1 is SGDLS, CDR2 YYNGEE, per germline. CDR3 residues: CASSPRTGNTEAFF. The DNA for the CDR3 is TGTGCCAGCAGCCCTCGGACAGGGAACACTGAAGCTTTCTTT.